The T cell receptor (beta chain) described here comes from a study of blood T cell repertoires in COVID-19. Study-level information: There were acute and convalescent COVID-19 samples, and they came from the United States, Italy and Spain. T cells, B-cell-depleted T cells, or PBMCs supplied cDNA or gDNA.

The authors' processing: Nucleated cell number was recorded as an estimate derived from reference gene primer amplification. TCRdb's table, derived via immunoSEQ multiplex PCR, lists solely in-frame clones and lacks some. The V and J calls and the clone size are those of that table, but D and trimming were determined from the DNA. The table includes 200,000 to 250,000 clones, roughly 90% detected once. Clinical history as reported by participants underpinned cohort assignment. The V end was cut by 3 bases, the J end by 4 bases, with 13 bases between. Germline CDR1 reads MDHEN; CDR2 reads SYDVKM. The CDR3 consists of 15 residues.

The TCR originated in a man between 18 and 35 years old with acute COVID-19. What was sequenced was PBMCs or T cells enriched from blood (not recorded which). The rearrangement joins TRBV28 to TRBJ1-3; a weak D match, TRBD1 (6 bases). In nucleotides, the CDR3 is TGTGCCAGCAGTTTCTACGGGACAACCGGAAACACCATATATTTT. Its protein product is CASSFYGTTGNTIYF. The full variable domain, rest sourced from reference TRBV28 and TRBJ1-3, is DVKVTQSSRYLVKRTGEKVFLECVQDMDHENMFWYRQDPGLGLRLIYFSYDVKMKEKGDIPEGYSVSREKKERFSLILESASTNQTSMYLCASSFYGTTGNTIYFGEGSWLTVV.